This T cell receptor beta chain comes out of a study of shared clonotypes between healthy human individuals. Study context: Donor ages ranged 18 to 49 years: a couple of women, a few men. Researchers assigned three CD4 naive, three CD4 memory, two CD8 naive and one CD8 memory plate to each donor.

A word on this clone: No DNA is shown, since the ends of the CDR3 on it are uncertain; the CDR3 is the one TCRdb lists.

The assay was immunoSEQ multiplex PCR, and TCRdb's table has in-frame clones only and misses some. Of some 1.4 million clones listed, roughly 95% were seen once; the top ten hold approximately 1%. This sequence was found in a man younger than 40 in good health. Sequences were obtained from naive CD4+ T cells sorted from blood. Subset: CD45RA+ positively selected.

The CDR3 loop is CASSLLWTTPTEAFF. V is TRBV6-6 and J is TRBJ1-1; the tabulated D call, TRBD1, remains unverified against the DNA. Termini included, the CDR3 measures 15 amino acids. The germline V gene has CDR1 MNHNY and CDR2 SVGAGI (reference sequence).